What follows are 24 T cell receptor beta chains derived from one specimen sequenced in a study of CD8 T cells in Susac syndrome. The RNA, about 0.5 to 1 ug, was put through reverse transcription using random hexamers. Using its own MiXCR run on the immunoSEQ multiplex PCR reads, TCRdb lists one record per CDR3 protein. The sample includes 70,000 or so distinct CDR3 sequences, approximately 95% seen only once; the top ten take 0.24%. The source material was CD8+ T cells from PBMCs. These receptors originate from a human donor in good health.

This chain joins TRBV28 and TRBJ2-2; D is ambiguous. CDR1 and CDR2 (germline): MDHEN, SYDVKM. The CDR3 spans 13 residues. Trimming removed 7 bases at V and 1 base at J, with 7 bases between. The CDR3 region is CASTAVNTGELFF. For the CDR3, the DNA is TGTGCCAGCACTGCGGTGAACACCGGGGAGCTGTTTTTT. Together with reference TRBV28 and TRBJ2-2, the CDR3 gives the full variable domain: DVKVTQSSRYLVKRTGEKVFLECVQDMDHENMFWYRQDPGLGLRLIYFSYDVKMKEKGDIPEGYSVSREKKERFSLILESASTNQTSMYLCASTAVNTGELFFGEGSRLTVL.

The rearrangement joins TRBV12-3 or TRBV12-4 to TRBJ2-5; D gene unclear. Between the trimmed V and J ends, which lost 3 bases and 0 bases, there was a span of 11 bases. This CDR3 spans 15 amino acids. CDR3: CASSFYKDHQETQYF. DNA for the CDR3: TGTGCCAGCAGTTTTTATAAAGACCACCAAGAGACCCAGTACTTC.

This chain links TRBV6-2 or TRBV6-3 with TRBJ1-1, with 11 bases identical to TRBD1. Germline-derived CDR1 and CDR2 are MNHEY and SVGEGT. After removal of 5 bases from V and 13 bases from J, the junction contained 6 bases not matched to a gene. The CDR3 totals 12 residues. In nucleotides, the CDR3 is TGTGCCAGCAGTCCTTGGACAGGGGGCGATTTCTTT. Translation gives CASSPWTGGDFF.

The rearrangement joins TRBV9 to TRBJ2-1, with D possibly being TRBD1 (5 bases). The germline V gene encodes CDR1 SGDLS and CDR2 YYNGEE. The CDR3 is made up of 14 amino acids. With 2 bases removed from V and 4 bases from J, the gap between germline ends came to 10 bases. This CDR3 is CASSVGDSYNEQFF. In DNA, the CDR3 is TGTGCCAGCAGCGTTGGAGACAGTTACAATGAGCAGTTCTTC. Filled out from reference TRBV9 and TRBJ2-1, the complete variable domain reads DSGVTQTPKHLITATGQRVTLRCSPRSGDLSVYWYQQSLDQGLQFLIQYYNGEERAKGNILERFSAQQFPDLHSELNLSSLELGDSALYFCASSVGDSYNEQFFGPGTRLTVL.

The chain links TRBV9 to TRBJ2-1; the D is unclear. V dropped 0 bases and J dropped 7 bases, with 5 bases sitting between them. The CDR3 has 12 residues. Germline values: CDR1 SGDLS, CDR2 YYNGEE. CDR3 sequence: CASSVDRNEQFF. The CDR3 DNA sequence: TGTGCCAGCAGCGTAGATCGGAATGAGCAGTTCTTC.

This clonotype has just one count. This chain joins TRBV5-4 and TRBJ2-1, with 10 bases lining up with TRBD2. With V trimmed by 0 bases and J by 7 bases, 7 bases remained unmatched. This CDR3 contains 16 residues. The germline gives CDR1 SGHNT, CDR2 YYREEE (reference sequence). CDR3 in DNA: TGTGCCAGCAGCTTGGAGTTGGGACTAGCGAGGAATGAGCAGTTCTTC. This translates into CASSLELGLARNEQFF.

This chain uses TRBV4-3 with TRBJ2-5; 9 nucleotides align to TRBD1. V lost 0 bases, J lost 4 bases, and 6 bases stayed unmatched. Germline V gene lookup returns CDR1 LGHNA and CDR2 YSLEER. The CDR3 extends over 16 amino acids. CDR3 coding DNA: TGCGCCAGCAGCCAAGACAGACCGACAGGGGGAGAGACCCAGTACTTC. It yields the protein CASSQDRPTGGETQYF.

The chain recombines TRBV7-9 with TRBJ2-1; D is unresolved. V lost 2 bases and J lost 8, with 7 bases in between. CDR3 length: 12 residues. Germline V gene data show CDR1 as SEHNR and CDR2 as FQNEAQ (reference sequence). The CDR3 DNA sequence: TGTGCCAGCAGCTTATCCGGCGATGAGCAGTTCTTC. Its translation is CASSLSGDEQFF. Looking up the rest from reference TRBV7-9 and TRBJ2-1 gives the full variable domain: DTGVSQNPRHKITKRGQNVTFRCDPISEHNRLYWYRQTLGQGPEFLTYFQNEAQLEKSRLLSDRFSAERPKGSFSTLEIQRTEQGDSAMYLCASSLSGDEQFFGPGTRLTVL.

The chain has TRBV7-9 and TRBJ2-1; D perhaps matches TRBD1 (8 bases). V lost 3 bases and J 12 bases, leaving 33 bases between the germline ends. Germline CDR1 SEHNR, CDR2 FQNEAQ (reference sequence). The CDR3 runs 19 residues. This CDR3 reads CASSFGVRGGIYNGQGQFF. The DNA for the CDR3 is TGTGCCAGCAGCTTTGGGGTGAGGGGGGGAATTTACAATGGACAGGGGCAGTTCTTC.

The chain links TRBV30 to TRBJ1-1; D gene ambiguous. The CDR3 loop spans 13 amino acids. Germline V lookup: CDR1 GTSNPN, CDR2 SVGIG (reference sequence). V lost 2 bases to trimming and J lost 0 bases, with 7 bases between them. The DNA of the CDR3 is TGTGCCTGGAGTTTCGGTCTGAACACTGAAGCTTTCTTT. Translating it yields CAWSFGLNTEAFF.

The V gene is TRBV29-1, the J gene TRBJ2-5, with D perhaps TRBD1 or TRBD2 (5 bases each). This CDR3 has 15 amino acids. Germline V gives CDR1 SQVTM, CDR2 ANQGSEA. The V and J ends lost 4 bases and 2 bases respectively, with 17 bases between them. CDR3 coding DNA: TGCAGCGTTGGTGACATTTGGGGGTCACAAGAGACCCAGTACTTC. This codes for CSVGDIWGSQETQYF.

Only one count was recorded for this clonotype. The gene calls are TRBV6-1 and TRBJ2-3; D is perhaps TRBD2 (6 bases). CDR1 and CDR2 from the germline V gene are MNHNS and SASEGT. The CDR3 consists of 17 residues. V gave up 7 bases and J gave up 0 bases, with 20 bases separating them. DNA of the CDR3: TGTGCCAGCACCCCGTCCCGGGGGACCCACAGCACAGATACGCAGTATTTT. It specifies CASTPSRGTHSTDTQYF.

This chain links TRBV7-8 with TRBJ2-4, with 9 bases matching TRBD1. Unmatched junction bases numbered 10, after V lost 3 bases and J lost 7 bases. CDR1 and CDR2 (germline): SGHVS, FQNEAQ. There are 16 residues in the CDR3. The CDR3 reads CASSFRQGGEGNIQYF. As DNA, the CDR3 is TGTGCCAGCAGCTTCCGACAGGGGGGGGAGGGGAACATTCAGTACTTC.

This chain uses TRBV6-1 with TRBJ1-5; 8 nucleotides line up with TRBD1. Germline values: CDR1 MNHNS, CDR2 SASEGT. The CDR3 contains 15 residues. V lost 0 bases to trimming and J lost 5 bases; unmatched junction nucleotides: 3. The CDR3 region is CASSEAAGGHQPQHF. The CDR3, as DNA: TGTGCCAGCAGTGAAGCCGCAGGGGGCCATCAGCCCCAGCATTTT.

This CDR3 is CASSPVGDGANVLTF. In DNA, the CDR3 is TGTGCCAGCAGCCCCGTGGGGGACGGGGCCAACGTCCTGACTTTC. The genes are TRBV7-2 and TRBJ2-6; either TRBD1 or TRBD2 may supply D (5 bases each). V was clipped by 5 bases and J by 4 bases, with 12 bases between them. The CDR3 extends over 15 amino acids. In germline, CDR1 is SGHTA, CDR2 FQGNSA.

The rearrangement links TRBV5-6 to TRBJ2-7; perhaps TRBD1 as D (6 bases). This CDR3 region has 15 residues. Germline CDR1 is SGHDT and CDR2 is YYEEEE. Trimming cost V 4 bases and J 1 base, with 15 bases left between them. In DNA, the CDR3 is TGTGCCAGCAGCGGGACACCCTCCTCGTCCTACGAGCAGTACTTC. Translated: CASSGTPSSSYEQYF.

The chain employs TRBV5-1 and TRBJ2-7; TRBD1 might be the D (6 bases). The CDR3 has 14 residues. V lost 4 bases and J 5 bases, leaving 16 bases between the germline ends. The germline CDR1 and CDR2 sequences are SGHRS and YFSETQ. The CDR3 bases are TGCGCCAGCAGCCCGGACAGTTTAACGCACGAGCAGTACGTC. Translated, it gives CASSPDSLTHEQYV.

The genes are TRBV27 and TRBJ2-7; 11 positions match TRBD1. Germline V gene sequence: CDR1 MNHEY, CDR2 SMNVEV (reference sequence). V lost 7 bases to trimming and J lost 3 bases; unmatched junction nucleotides: 5. The CDR3 sequence is 14 residues long. The CDR3 bases are TGTGCCAGCACCTCCGGGACAGGGGGCTACGAGCAGTACTTC. Its protein product is CASTSGTGGYEQYF.

This sequence joins TRBV7-2 and TRBJ2-3; D perhaps matches TRBD2 (5 bases). CDR1 and CDR2 from the germline V gene are SGHTA and FQGNSA. The CDR3 has 11 amino acids. V was pared by 5 bases and J by 7 bases, with 7 bases between. Here the CDR3 reads CASSPDYTQYF. The DNA of the CDR3 is TGTGCCAGCAGCCCGGACTATACGCAGTATTTT. Variable domain in full (rest from reference TRBV7-2 and TRBJ2-3): GAGVSQSPSNKVTEKGKDVELRCDPISGHTALYWYRQSLGQGLEFLIYFQGNSAPDKSGLPSDRFSAERTGGSVSTLTIQRTQQEDSAVYLCASSPDYTQYFGPGTRLTVL.

The CDR3 is CASSPGLAGGRGETQYF. The CDR3, as DNA: TGTGCCAGCAGCCCGGGACTAGCGGGGGGGCGGGGAGAGACCCAGTACTTC. The chain recombines TRBV3-1 with TRBJ2-5; 16 bases fit TRBD2. The germline CDR1 and CDR2 sequences are LGHDT and YNNKEL (reference sequence). V shed 4 bases, J shed 4 bases, and the junction held 6 bases outside the gene matches. The CDR3 covers 17 residues.

V and J are TRBV29-1 and TRBJ2-2; 7 nucleotides agree with TRBD1. After removal of 2 bases from V and 3 bases from J, the junction contained 6 bases not matched to a gene. The germline V gene has CDR1 SQVTM and CDR2 ANQGSEA. This CDR3 has 15 amino acids. The CDR3 DNA reads as TGCAGCGTTGAAAAAACAGGGGTTGACACCGGGGAGCTGTTTTTT. Protein product: CSVEKTGVDTGELFF.

This clonotype was observed a single time. This chain joins TRBV7-9 and TRBJ1-2, with a tentative D call TRBD1 (6 bases). The ends were cut back, 5 bases at V and 2 bases at J, with 24 bases in the middle. Germline CDR1 is SEHNR and CDR2 is FQNEAQ (reference sequence). The CDR3 is 18 residues long. The CDR3 nucleotides read TGTGCCAGCAGCCTTACGACAGGCTCCTCGCGGGGGAACTATGGCTACACCTTC. Translating it yields CASSLTTGSSRGNYGYTF.

This chain links TRBV2 with TRBJ1-1; 7 nucleotides match TRBD1. The CDR3 consists of 14 residues. The germline gives CDR1 SNHLY, CDR2 FYNNEI. Germline trimming cut 7 bases from V and 5 bases from J; bases unmatched to any gene: 10. CDR3 bases: TGTGCCAGCATAGAGAGAGGGGGCAGGACTGAAGCTTTCTTT. This translates into CASIERGGRTEAFF.

The genes are TRBV29-1 and TRBJ1-3; D uncertain. CDR3 length: 13 residues. CDR1 and CDR2 (germline): SQVTM, ANQGSEA. Trimming shortened V by 4 bases and J by 2 bases, and 9 bases separated the two germline ends. The CDR3 is CSVGAEPGNTIYF. The CDR3 region has the DNA TGCAGCGTTGGCGCAGAACCTGGAAACACCATATATTTT.